This T cell receptor beta chain was sequenced during a study of T cell responses to AZD1222 COVID-19 vaccine. Generated by immunoSEQ multiplex PCR, the TCRdb table keeps only in-frame clones and is missing some. This sample has some 130,000 clones, with roughly 84% found just once. About this clone itself: Antigen specificity is unknown.

From germline, CDR1 is GTSNPN and CDR2 SVGIG (reference sequence). V was trimmed by 0 bases and J by 3 bases, leaving 12 bases between them. The CDR3 is made up of 15 amino acids. Study conclusions and caveats: Dominant at 160-218 and 743-854, vaccine-associated CD4 TCRs also spanned spike.

The sequences come from peripheral blood, collected on day 0 of AZD1222 vaccination. The receptor was isolated from an adult in good health. The gene calls are TRBV30 and TRBJ1-3, with D unresolved. The CDR3 sequence: CAWSVSVSGGNTIYF. In DNA, the CDR3 is TGTGCCTGGAGTGTCTCGGTGTCAGGTGGAAACACCATATATTTT.